This paragraph reports one T cell receptor beta chain. What it recognizes is unknown. Profiled with immunoSEQ multiplex PCR; TCRdb holds only in-frame clones, not every one. The sample holds approximately 88,000 clones, approximately 91% seen once. The data originate from a study of T cells in localized non-small cell lung cancer. General observations from the study: Clonality peaked in uninvolved adjacent lung rather than tumor. Paired adjacent lung recovered a median about 60 of the top 100 tumor clones. Sequence data derive from only one tumor region, so heterogeneity remains possible. Higher adjacent-lung clonality was associated with shorter survival.

Per germline, CDR1 LGHNA and CDR2 YNFKEQ. The CDR3 sequence is 13 residues long. With 4 bases removed from V and 7 bases from J, the gap between germline ends came to 14 bases. The material sequenced was PBMCs, taken before any cancer treatment. The chain is built from TRBV4-2 and TRBJ2-7; unclear D gene. The TCR originated in a woman aged 35 to 75 with stage II squamous cell lung carcinoma. The CDR3 sequence is CASSPDPRGEQYF. The CDR3 DNA follows: TGTGCCAGCAGCCCGGACCCCCGTGGGGAGCAGTACTTC.